The 32 T cell receptor beta chains in this list originate from one sample, sequenced in a study of cytomegalovirus exposure and HLA in healthy donors. A multiplex PCR was run with 60 Vbeta primers and 13 Jbeta primers. TCRdb's copy holds only in-frame clones and misses some; the assay was immunoSEQ multiplex PCR. In the table there are 90,000 to 120,000 clones, 60% to 80% of which are singletons. The sequenced material came from PBMCs. These receptors originate from a man aged 60 to 69 in good health and CMV-seropositive.

This rearrangement joins TRBV4-1 to TRBJ1-2; D might be TRBD1 (6 bases). The CDR3 loop spans 18 amino acids. Between the trimmed V and J ends, which lost 1 base and 4 bases, there was a span of 22 bases. Looked up from germline, CDR1 is MGHRA and CDR2 is YSYEKL. Here the CDR3 reads CASSQGGGGAMGPYGYTF. CDR3 nucleotide sequence: TGCGCCAGCAGCCAAGGGGGGGGCGGGGCTATGGGACCCTATGGCTACACCTTC.

This clone was seen ten or more times. This chain connects TRBV18 to TRBJ1-2; no firm D call. The CDR3 is made up of 14 amino acids. The ends were cut back, 3 bases at V and 12 bases at J, with 20 bases in the middle. CDR1 is KGHSH, CDR2 LQKENI, per germline. This chain's CDR3 is CASSPPVTSGGDTF. DNA for the CDR3: TGTGCCAGCTCACCCCCCGTCACTAGTGGCGGGGACACCTTC.

This chain links TRBV30 with TRBJ2-3; 8 bases match TRBD1. With 0 bases clipped from V and 5 bases from J, the junction kept 10 bases outside the gene matches. The CDR3 contains 16 residues. CDR1 is GTSNPN, CDR2 SVGIG, per germline (reference sequence). In nucleotides, the CDR3 is TGTGCCTGGAGTGTACGAGGACAGGGAGTGAGAGATACGCAGTATTTT. It encodes CAWSVRGQGVRDTQYF.

The chain is built from TRBV30 and TRBJ2-7, with TRBD1 identical over 8 bases. CDR3 size: 12 residues. CDR1 GTSNPN and CDR2 SVGIG come from the germline V gene (reference sequence). V lost 2 bases to trimming and J lost 8 bases; unmatched junction nucleotides: 5. As DNA, the CDR3 is TGTGCCTGGAGTATCGACAGGGGTAAGCAGTACTTC. It translates to CAWSIDRGKQYF. Filled out from reference TRBV30 and TRBJ2-7, the complete variable domain reads SQTIHQWPATLVQPVGSPLSLECTVEGTSNPNLYWYRQAAGRGLQLLFYSVGIGQISSEVPQNLSASRPQDRQFILSSKKLLLSDSGFYLCAWSIDRGKQYFGPGTRLTVT.

The chain links TRBV6-5 to TRBJ1-3, with D perhaps TRBD1 (6 bases). Germline assignment: CDR1 MNHEY and CDR2 SVGAGI. V shed 3 bases and J shed 2 bases, with 14 bases lying between them. There are 16 residues in the CDR3. This chain's CDR3 is CASSYSLQGPGNTIYF. CDR3 DNA: TGTGCCAGCAGTTATTCCCTACAGGGCCCTGGAAACACCATATATTTT.

The chain uses TRBV18 and TRBJ2-7, with D maybe TRBD1 (5 bases). Germline V gene lookup returns CDR1 KGHSH and CDR2 LQKENI. The ends were cut back, 5 bases at V and 3 bases at J, with 14 bases in the middle. This CDR3 has 14 residues. CDR3 DNA: TGTGCCAGCTCAGATCTGAAGGGGTTCTACGAGCAGTACTTC. Protein product: CASSDLKGFYEQYF.

CDR3 DNA: TGTGCCAGCTCACCATCCCTACTACACACCGGGGAGCTGTTTTTT. The encoded protein is CASSPSLLHTGELFF. V and J are TRBV18 and TRBJ2-2; D not resolved. V shed 2 bases and J shed 3 bases, with 10 bases lying between them. Germline-derived CDR1 and CDR2 are KGHSH and LQKENI. This CDR3 comprises 15 residues.

This rearrangement joins TRBV7-3 to TRBJ2-3; TRBD1 agrees at 7 bases. The CDR3 consists of 16 residues. Germline CDR1 SGHTA, CDR2 FQGTGA. Trimming took 5 bases from V and 1 from J; bases not matched to a gene: 9. The CDR3, as DNA: TGTGCCAGCAGCCCCTTTCGAACAGGGGGCACAGATACGCAGTATTTT. Amino acid sequence: CASSPFRTGGTDTQYF.

This clone was observed a single time. The gene calls are TRBV5-5 and TRBJ1-1; 7 bases are shared with TRBD1. The germline V gene has CDR1 SGHKS and CDR2 YYEKEE (reference sequence). The V gene end was trimmed by 5 bases and the J gene end by 0 bases; junction bases not matched to a gene: 7. This CDR3 is built from 15 residues. The CDR3 DNA sequence: TGTGCCAGCAGTTATCCGGGACAGATGAACACTGAAGCTTTCTTT. It codes for CASSYPGQMNTEAFF.

As regards this clone: Compared with germline, one end of the junction differs, possibly owing to a read error. The genes are TRBV7-9 and TRBJ2-5; 11 bases align to TRBD1. Germline V CDR1 and CDR2: SEHNR, FQNEAQ (reference sequence). This CDR3 is 15 amino acids long. As DNA, the CDR3 is TGTTCCAGCAGCCCCGAAGGGACAGGGGGATCTACCCAGTACTTC. Protein sequence: CSSSPEGTGGSTQYF.

This sequence joins TRBV19 and TRBJ2-5; 15 bases map to TRBD2. The CDR3 loop spans 17 amino acids. Trimming removed 5 bases from V and 5 bases from J; junction bases left unmatched: 9. Germline V gene sequence: CDR1 LNHDA, CDR2 SQIVND (reference sequence). The CDR3 DNA reads TGTGCCAGTAGTCCCGGACTAGCGGGGGGGCCCCGGGAGACCCAGTACTTC. Encoded protein: CASSPGLAGGPRETQYF.

The chain is built from TRBV9 and TRBJ2-7; D gene uncertain. Germline CDR1 is SGDLS and CDR2 is YYNGEE. V lost 0 bases and J lost 6, with 10 bases in between. The length of the CDR3 is 13 residues. This CDR3 reads CASSVGDGGEQYF. Written as DNA, the CDR3 is TGTGCCAGCAGCGTAGGCGACGGCGGCGAGCAGTACTTC.

The chain is built from TRBV2 and TRBJ1-2, with 8 bases matching TRBD1. The V gene end was trimmed by 6 bases and the J gene end by 6 bases; junction bases not matched to a gene: 6. The V gene's germline CDR1 is SNHLY and CDR2 FYNNEI. CDR3 length: 13 amino acids. The CDR3 DNA reads as TGTGCCAGCAGGGCTCAGACAGGGGATGGCTACACCTTC. Protein: CASRAQTGDGYTF.

This clone was detected a few times. The chain joins TRBV5-1 to TRBJ2-2; D remains unclear. This CDR3 has 14 amino acids. V dropped 0 bases and J dropped 1 base, with 4 bases sitting between them. Germline loops: CDR1 SGHRS, CDR2 YFSETQ. CDR3 residues: CASSLGQNTGELFF. The CDR3 DNA follows: TGCGCCAGCAGCTTGGGGCAGAACACCGGGGAGCTGTTTTTT. The variable domain in full, completed from reference TRBV5-1 and TRBJ2-2, reads KAGVTQTPRYLIKTRGQQVTLSCSPISGHRSVSWYQQTPGQGLQFLFEYFSETQRNKGNFPGRFSGRQFSNSRSEMNVSTLELGDSALYLCASSLGQNTGELFFGEGSRLTVL.

This clone was detected a few times. The chain is built from TRBV5-1 and TRBJ2-7; D perhaps matches TRBD2 (6 bases). V was clipped by 0 bases and J by 6 bases, with 10 bases between them. This CDR3 has 13 residues. Germline V CDR1 and CDR2: SGHRS, YFSETQ. The CDR3 DNA is TGCGCCAGCAGCTTGGATGTGGGGGGCGAGCAGTACTTC. Encoded protein: CASSLDVGGEQYF.

This CDR3 reads CASSLETNTEAFF. The CDR3 nucleotides read TGTGCCAGCAGCTTAGAGACTAACACTGAAGCTTTCTTT. V and J are TRBV7-9 and TRBJ1-1; D is undetermined. In germline, CDR1 is SEHNR, CDR2 FQNEAQ (reference sequence). V was cut by 1 base and J by 2 bases, with 5 bases left in between. CDR3 length: 13 amino acids.

The chain combines TRBV10-3 with TRBJ1-6; D perhaps matches TRBD1 (6 bases). This CDR3 comprises 16 residues. CDR1 and CDR2 from the germline V gene are ENHRY and SYGVKD. V gave up 6 bases and J gave up 7 bases, with 19 bases separating them. The CDR3 bases are TGTGCCATCAGGAACTCTACGACAGGTTCAAATTCACCCCTCCACTTT. Translation gives CAIRNSTTGSNSPLHF.

The chain combines TRBV20-1 with TRBJ2-3; tentative D call: TRBD2 (5 bases). There are 11 residues in the CDR3. The germline V gene has CDR1 DFQATT and CDR2 SNEGSKA (reference sequence). The ends were cut back, 6 bases at V and 4 bases at J, with 8 bases in the middle. In nucleotides, the CDR3 is TGCAGTGCGCCGGGGTCAGATACGCAGTATTTT. Amino acids: CSAPGSDTQYF.

The CDR3 nucleotides are TGTGCCAGCAGTGCGGACAGGGGGACAGATGAGCAGTTCTTC. Amino acids: CASSADRGTDEQFF. The chain employs TRBV2 and TRBJ2-1; TRBD1 aligns across 10 bases. CDR1 and CDR2 (germline): SNHLY, FYNNEI. The CDR3 length is 14 residues. Trimming took 4 bases from V and 8 from J; bases not matched to a gene: 5.

The chain has TRBV6-7 and TRBJ1-3, with D tentatively TRBD1 (5 bases). TRBV6-7 is treated as an ORF (open reading frame) with a function not yet certain. The CDR3 runs 15 residues. V lost 0 bases and J lost 4, with 10 bases in between. For the CDR3, the DNA is TGTGCCAGCAGTTACTCCGGCAGGGTCGGAAACACCATATATTTT. Protein: CASSYSGRVGNTIYF.

The rearrangement joins TRBV2 to TRBJ1-1; unclear D gene. Germline V gene data show CDR1 as SNHLY and CDR2 as FYNNEI. V lost 6 bases, J lost 1 base, and 6 bases lay in between. CDR3 length: 12 residues. The DNA for the CDR3 is TGTGCCAGCAGGGAGGCGAACACTGAAGCTTTCTTT. Its protein is CASREANTEAFF. Together with reference TRBV2 and TRBJ1-1, the CDR3 gives the full variable domain: EPEVTQTPSHQVTQMGQEVILRCVPISNHLYFYWYRQILGQKVEFLVSFYNNEISEKSEIFDDQFSVERPDGSNFTLKIRSTKLEDSAMYFCASREANTEAFFGQGTRLTVV.

The chain links TRBV28 to TRBJ1-3, with 7 nucleotides matching TRBD1. V shed 6 bases, J shed 5 bases, and the junction held 7 bases outside the gene matches. The germline V gene has CDR1 MDHEN and CDR2 SYDVKM. CDR3 length equals 14 residues. The CDR3 sequence: CASRWDSGRNTIYF. DNA for the CDR3: TGTGCCAGCAGGTGGGACAGCGGAAGAAACACCATATATTTT.

The CDR3 nucleotides are TGCGCCAGCAGCTTTCCCGGGACAGGGGGCAAGACTGAAGCTTTCTTT. Translated: CASSFPGTGGKTEAFF. The chain recombines TRBV5-1 with TRBJ1-1, with TRBD1 identical over 12 bases. With 2 bases clipped from V and 5 bases from J, the junction kept 7 bases outside the gene matches. Germline V gene lookup returns CDR1 SGHRS and CDR2 YFSETQ. This CDR3 has 16 residues.

This clone was detected only a few times. The rearrangement links TRBV4-3 to TRBJ2-7; tentative D call: TRBD1 (6 bases). Germline-derived CDR1 and CDR2 are LGHNA and YSLEER. V was pared by 3 bases and J by 6 bases, with 21 bases between. This CDR3 contains 16 residues. The CDR3 nucleotides read TGCGCCAGCAGCCACCAATGGACAGCGGTTAGCTCCGAGCAGTACTTC. Translation gives CASSHQWTAVSSEQYF.

V gene TRBV5-6 combines with J gene TRBJ2-3, with D unclear. CDR1 and CDR2 from the germline V gene are SGHDT and YYEEEE. Trimming pared 0 bases from V and 4 bases from J, leaving 9 bases between. CDR3 length: 14 amino acids. DNA for the CDR3: TGTGCCAGCAGCTTGGTGGAGTGGGCAGATACGCAGTATTTT. Its translation: CASSLVEWADTQYF. Combining the CDR3 with reference TRBV5-6 and TRBJ2-3 gives the whole variable domain DAGVTQSPTHLIKTRGQQVTLRCSPKSGHDTVSWYQQALGQGPQFIFQYYEEEERQRGNFPDRFSGHQFPNYSSELNVNALLLGDSALYLCASSLVEWADTQYFGPGTRLTVL.

The chain has TRBV2 and TRBJ2-5, with TRBD2 matching 8 bases. Trimming at V came to 5 bases and at J to 1 base, leaving 9 bases not matched to a gene. The CDR3 contains 16 residues. Germline V gene data show CDR1 as SNHLY and CDR2 as FYNNEI. The CDR3 protein is CASSTLAGTLQETQYF. The DNA for the CDR3 is TGTGCCAGCAGTACGTTAGCGGGGACCCTCCAAGAGACCCAGTACTTC.

CDR3 residues: CASSEIGGGPDTQYF. DNA for the CDR3: TGTGCCAGCAGTGAAATTGGGGGGGGCCCAGATACGCAGTATTTT. The chain employs TRBV2 and TRBJ2-3; D is possibly TRBD2 (7 bases). Germline V gene sequence: CDR1 SNHLY, CDR2 FYNNEI. The CDR3 totals 15 residues. Trimming took off 2 bases at V and 4 bases at J, with 13 bases between the two ends.

This chain uses TRBV7-9 with TRBJ2-1, with D possibly matching TRBD2 (6 bases). The CDR3 totals 12 residues. Trimming left V 5 bases short and J 10 bases short, with 12 bases between. Germline V lookup: CDR1 SEHNR, CDR2 FQNEAQ (reference sequence). The CDR3 loop is CASSKGGYEQFF. The CDR3, as DNA: TGTGCCAGCAGCAAGGGAGGATACGAGCAGTTCTTC.

This rearrangement joins TRBV9 to TRBJ2-5; TRBD2 agrees at 16 bases. In germline, CDR1 is SGDLS, CDR2 YYNGEE. The V segment lost 3 bases and the J segment 4 bases; nucleotides outside the gene matches: 12. CDR3 length: 19 amino acids. The CDR3 region has the DNA TGTGCCAGCAGCGCCCAACACGGGACTAGCGGGGGGGATCTAGAGACCCAGTACTTC. Translation: CASSAQHGTSGGDLETQYF.

The chain uses TRBV7-3 and TRBJ2-1, with D tentatively TRBD2 (5 bases). The CDR3 is 16 amino acids. V was shortened by 5 bases and J by 7 bases, with 21 bases between the two germline ends. CDR1 is SGHTA, CDR2 FQGTGA, per germline. CDR3 region: CASSPRQGGSRNEQFF. The CDR3 region has the DNA TGTGCCAGCAGCCCCCGGCAAGGCGGGTCTCGAAATGAGCAGTTCTTC.

This clone was seen more than once but under ten times. The J gene is TRBJ2-3, the V gene TRBV28, with 7 bases matching TRBD1. The length of the CDR3 is 14 residues. After removal of 3 bases from V and 11 bases from J, the junction contained 11 bases not matched to a gene. CDR1 and CDR2 (germline): MDHEN, SYDVKM. The CDR3 region has the DNA TGTGCCAGCAGTTTGCTAGGCGGACAGGCCCAGCAGTATTTT. Translating it yields CASSLLGGQAQQYF.

This clone occurred many times. The DNA of the CDR3 is TGCGCCAGCAGCACCAGCGGGGAGCCTTCCTACGAGCAGTACTTC. Translated, it gives CASSTSGEPSYEQYF. The chain employs TRBV4-3 and TRBJ2-7; 7 bases line up with TRBD2. Germline V gene sequence: CDR1 LGHNA, CDR2 YSLEER. The CDR3 has 15 amino acids. Trimming took 5 bases from V and 1 from J; bases not matched to a gene: 8.